This TCR beta chain was captured by sequencing in a study of cytomegalovirus exposure and HLA in healthy donors. The CDR3 contains 14 residues. V gave up 2 bases and J gave up 3 bases, with 10 bases separating them. The germline V gene has CDR1 ENHRY and CDR2 SYGVKD. Study-level findings and limits: Cytomegalovirus association was listed for about 160 TCR beta chains.

As to this clone: Its antigen is unidentified.

In the PCR, 60 Vbeta and 13 Jbeta primers were used. Assay: immunoSEQ multiplex PCR; the TCRdb copy retains only in-frame clones and omits some. Here the sample spans roughly 120,000 clones, approximately 80% being singletons. The specimen sequenced was PBMCs. This chain links TRBV10-3 with TRBJ1-1; D may be TRBD1 (5 bases). The receptor's source is a human donor in good health. The CDR3 sequence is CAISEGGDHTEAFF. The CDR3 DNA reads as TGTGCCATCAGTGAGGGGGGGGATCACACTGAAGCTTTCTTT.